These 18 T cell receptor beta chains came from one sample sequenced in a study of T cells after yellow fever vaccination. TCRdb ran MiXCR on the 5' RACE reads and lists one entry per CDR3 protein. The sample shows hundreds of thousands of distinct CDR3 sequences, about 14% of them seen only once. Source: PBMCs, taken on the day of the yellow fever booster vaccination. The receptors stem from a young man who received the YFV17D yellow fever vaccine.

The chain combines TRBV7-2 with TRBJ1-5; 9 bases are shared with TRBD1. Per germline, CDR1 SGHTA and CDR2 FQGNSA. The CDR3 consists of 15 residues. With 5 bases clipped from V and 3 bases from J, the junction kept 5 bases outside the gene matches. The CDR3 loop reads CASSPQGAINQPQHF. CDR3 DNA sequence: TGTGCCAGCAGCCCACAGGGGGCCATCAATCAGCCCCAGCATTTT.

The chain combines TRBV7-3 with TRBJ2-1; perhaps TRBD2 as D (5 bases). Per germline, CDR1 SGHTA and CDR2 FQGTGA. The length of the CDR3 is 16 residues. V lost 5 bases, J lost 3 bases, and 17 bases lay in between. Written as DNA, the CDR3 is TGTGCCAGCAGCCCACTGGCGAGCGGTGTCTACAATGAGCAGTTCTTC. Encoded protein: CASSPLASGVYNEQFF.

The CDR3 here is CATSRSPADEQYF. The CDR3 DNA sequence: TGTGCCACCAGCAGAAGCCCCGCGGACGAGCAGTACTTC. The chain has TRBV15 and TRBJ2-7, with D uncertain. Germline loops: CDR1 LNHNV, CDR2 YYDKDF (reference sequence). The V end lost 2 bases, the J end lost 5 bases, and 10 bases lay between the germline ends. The CDR3 is made up of 13 amino acids.

This clonotype has just a few counts. The chain carries TRBV6-2 or TRBV6-3 and TRBJ1-1; D is unresolved. The V gene's germline CDR1 is MNHEY and CDR2 SVGEGT. The length of the CDR3 is 13 residues. The V end lost 8 bases, the J end lost 5 bases, and 15 bases lay between the germline ends. The CDR3 spells CASGREELTEAFF. CDR3 nucleotide sequence: TGTGCCAGCGGCCGAGAAGAGTTGACTGAAGCTTTCTTT.

This clonotype came up many times. The CDR3 here is CASSLPGLAGDEQYF. Written as DNA, the CDR3 is TGTGCCAGCAGTTTACCGGGACTAGCGGGTGACGAGCAGTACTTC. This sequence joins TRBV28 and TRBJ2-7, with 12 nucleotides matching TRBD2. The germline gives CDR1 MDHEN, CDR2 SYDVKM. This CDR3 comprises 15 residues. Trimming cost V 2 bases and J 5 bases; bases outside gene matches: 4.

This chain links TRBV12-3 or TRBV12-4 with TRBJ2-1, with D unresolved. The CDR3 runs 15 residues. V was shortened by 5 bases and J by 5 bases, with 16 bases between the two germline ends. This CDR3 reads CASSTDSGVHNEQFF. The DNA of the CDR3 is TGTGCCAGCAGTACTGATTCGGGTGTCCACAATGAGCAGTTCTTC.

This clonotype was seen a few times. This chain links TRBV6-4 with TRBJ2-3, with 7 bases aligning to TRBD2. With 6 bases clipped from V and 6 bases from J, the junction kept 9 bases outside the gene matches. CDR3 length equals 14 residues. Germline assignment: CDR1 MRHNA and CDR2 SNTAGT. CDR3 coding DNA: TGTGCCAGCAGCCCTTCGGGGGAGGGTGATACGCAGTATTTT. Its protein product is CASSPSGEGDTQYF.

This clonotype was detected only a few times. The V and J genes are TRBV5-1 and TRBJ2-2; D ambiguous. The CDR3 extends over 14 amino acids. The germline V gene has CDR1 SGHRS and CDR2 YFSETQ. Between the trimmed V and J ends, which lost 0 bases and 5 bases, there was a span of 8 bases. For the CDR3, the DNA is TGCGCCAGCAGCTTGGCCGTGGTGACCGGGGAGCTGTTTTTT. Translated: CASSLAVVTGELFF.

The sample holds a few counts of this clonotype. The chain combines TRBV5-1 with TRBJ2-1, with 7 bases matching TRBD1. V gave up 4 bases and J gave up 5 bases; unmatched junction bases: 9. The length of the CDR3 is 15 residues. The germline gives CDR1 SGHRS, CDR2 YFSETQ. The CDR3 DNA sequence: TGCGCCAGCAGCCCCCTGGGACAGAACAACAATGAGCAGTTCTTC. The encoded protein is CASSPLGQNNNEQFF.

This sequence joins TRBV6-2 or TRBV6-3 and TRBJ2-3, with D perhaps assigned TRBD1 or TRBD2 (5 bases each). The length of the CDR3 is 14 residues. Germline lookup yields CDR1 MNHEY and CDR2 SVGEGT. V dropped 10 bases and J dropped 4 bases, with 18 bases sitting between them. The CDR3 nucleotides read TGTGCCATCTCCCAGGAACGGGGCGCAGATACGCAGTATTTT. Translated, it gives CAISQERGADTQYF.

This clonotype appeared a few times. The rearrangement joins TRBV29-1 to TRBJ1-5, with D possibly being TRBD1 (6 bases). V dropped 4 bases and J dropped 7 bases, with 14 bases sitting between them. The CDR3 spans 13 residues. The germline V gene has CDR1 SQVTM and CDR2 ANQGSEA. CDR3 sequence: CSVAEGVGQPQHF. The CDR3 bases are TGCAGCGTTGCCGAGGGGGTCGGGCAGCCCCAGCATTTT.

This clonotype has a handful of counts. The rearrangement links TRBV12-3 or TRBV12-4 to TRBJ2-1, with D tentatively TRBD2 (6 bases). V was cut by 4 bases and J by 8 bases, with 18 bases left in between. The CDR3 is made up of 15 amino acids. CDR3 in amino acids: CASSSFRTGVDEQFF. The CDR3 bases are TGTGCCAGCAGTTCCTTCCGGACGGGAGTAGATGAGCAGTTCTTC.

Only a few counts were recorded for this clonotype. The chain employs TRBV7-9 and TRBJ2-1; D is undetermined. The length of the CDR3 is 12 residues. V lost 5 bases and J 8 bases, leaving 10 bases between the germline ends. Germline CDR1 is SEHNR and CDR2 is FQNEAQ (reference sequence). The CDR3 region is CASSHSSYEQFF. In DNA form, the CDR3 reads TGTGCCAGCAGCCACTCAAGTTATGAGCAGTTCTTC.

The chain combines TRBV29-1 with TRBJ2-5, with a tentative D call TRBD1 (5 bases). This CDR3 is built from 14 residues. Deletions cut 6 bases from V and 5 bases from J, with 19 bases between. In germline, CDR1 is SQVTM, CDR2 ANQGSEA. The CDR3 DNA reads as TGCAGCGTCGAACCCCAGGGAAGATGGGAGACCCAGTACTTC. This codes for CSVEPQGRWETQYF.

This chain connects TRBV18 to TRBJ1-1, with D possibly being TRBD1 (6 bases). Germline CDR1 reads KGHSH; CDR2 reads LQKENI. The V end lost 3 bases, the J end lost 5 bases, and 13 bases lay between the germline ends. This CDR3 has 14 amino acids. The CDR3 protein is CASSPGGAKTEAFF. The CDR3 coding sequence is TGTGCCAGCTCACCGGGGGGGGCGAAGACTGAAGCTTTCTTT.

This clonotype has a handful of counts. The chain combines TRBV10-3 with TRBJ2-5, with D unclear. The CDR3 runs 13 residues. V dropped 1 base and J dropped 4 bases, with 7 bases sitting between them. The germline V gene encodes CDR1 ENHRY and CDR2 SYGVKD. The CDR3 region has the DNA TGTGCCATCAGTGAGTTTAAAGGAGAGACCCAGTACTTC. It is translated as CAISEFKGETQYF.

In DNA form, the CDR3 reads TGCGCCAGCAGCACGGGACAGGGTCAAGAGACCCAGTACTTC. This encodes CASSTGQGQETQYF. J is TRBJ2-5 and V is TRBV5-1; 9 nucleotides match TRBD1. The germline V gene has CDR1 SGHRS and CDR2 YFSETQ. Losses at the gene ends were 4 bases for V and 2 bases for J; bases not matched to a gene: 3. CDR3 length: 14 residues.

This clonotype showed up many times. The chain uses TRBV20-1 and TRBJ2-7, with D unresolved. The germline V gene has CDR1 DFQATT and CDR2 SNEGSKA (reference sequence). V lost 3 bases and J 3 bases, leaving 6 bases between the germline ends. The CDR3 covers 11 residues. The CDR3 reads CSARENYEQYF. In nucleotides, the CDR3 is TGCAGTGCTAGGGAGAACTACGAGCAGTACTTC.